This TCR beta chain is drawn from a study of cytomegalovirus exposure and HLA in healthy donors. Using immunoSEQ multiplex PCR, the repertoire was profiled, and TCRdb retains in-frame clones only, with some absent. The table has 300,000 or so clones, 88% seen once; the top ten hold roughly 0.96%. The CDR3 has 17 amino acids. The V and J ends lost 5 bases and 3 bases, in that order; junction bases with no gene match: 12. Germline lookup yields CDR1 SGHTA and CDR2 FQGNSA. The TCR originated in a man aged 30 to 45 in good health and CMV-seronegative. Sample: PBMCs. The chain has TRBV7-2 and TRBJ1-5, with TRBD1 matching 8 bases. CDR3 DNA: TGTGCCAGCAGCCCGAGTCGGGGACAGGTCCCCAATCAGCCCCAGCATTTT. Translated: CASSPSRGQVPNQPQHF.